This T cell receptor (beta chain) was documented in a study of T cell clonality in common variable immunodeficiency. Study-level results: Shared TCRbeta clones were fewer between CVID subjects than controls. What drives increased CVID clonality needs T cell subpopulation sequencing. Common variable immunodeficiency TCR beta sequences reportedly had fewer deletions and N-nucleotide insertions.

Patients and controls were mostly of Caucasian heritage. Germline loops: CDR1 SEHNR, CDR2 FQNEAQ (reference sequence). The CDR3 length is 14 residues. Trimming removed 3 bases at V and 3 bases at J, with 9 bases between. Using immunoSEQ multiplex PCR, the repertoire was profiled, and TCRdb retains in-frame clones only, with some absent. The repertoire yields 30,000 to 40,000 clones, none seen only once; the top ten contain 6.5% to 7.5%. This clone has only a few counts. Its antigen is not identified. The read falls 3 residues short of the CDR3 end, and the missing part is taken from the germline J gene.

The sample comprised peripheral blood mononuclear cells. This chain links TRBV7-9 with TRBJ1-3; D unresolved. This sequence was found in a human donor with common variable immunodeficiency. CDR3 residues: CASSFFGVGNTIYF. The sequenced CDR3 bases are TGTGCCAGCAGCTTCTTCGGGGTTGGAAACACC.